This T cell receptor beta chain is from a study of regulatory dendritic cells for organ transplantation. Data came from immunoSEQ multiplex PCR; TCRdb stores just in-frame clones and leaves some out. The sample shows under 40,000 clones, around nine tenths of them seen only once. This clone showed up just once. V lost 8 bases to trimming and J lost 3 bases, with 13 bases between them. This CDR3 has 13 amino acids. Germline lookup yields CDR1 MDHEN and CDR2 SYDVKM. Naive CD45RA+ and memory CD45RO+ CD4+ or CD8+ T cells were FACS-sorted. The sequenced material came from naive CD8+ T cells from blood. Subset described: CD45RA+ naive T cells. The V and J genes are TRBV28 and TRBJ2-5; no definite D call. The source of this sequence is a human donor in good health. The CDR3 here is CASASWQEETQYF. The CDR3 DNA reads TGTGCCAGCGCCTCTTGGCAGGAAGAGACCCAGTACTTC.